This paragraph reports one TCR beta chain. As yet, its antigen is unknown. It was with 60 Vbeta and 13 Jbeta primers that the PCR ran. The repertoire was sequenced with immunoSEQ multiplex PCR; TCRdb's copy has only in-frame clones and lacks some. The data contain about 130,000 clones, about three quarters of them singletons. The CDR3 is 16 amino acids. Trimming took off 2 bases at V and 5 bases at J, with 15 bases between the two ends. CDR1 SGHTA and CDR2 FQGNSA come from the germline V gene. This entry is derived from a study of cytomegalovirus exposure and HLA in healthy donors. Participants comprised healthy donors of bone marrow. The study's findings and limits: Several of the most significant clusters were apparently associated with common viral pathogens in a later analysis. Whilst most TCR sequences proved rare, a subset of public TCRs occurred across many donors.

The V call is TRBV7-2, the J call TRBJ2-2; D is possibly TRBD1 (6 bases). This receptor was identified in a young woman in good health and CMV-seronegative. The sequencing input was PBMCs. CDR3: CASSLWVAGVTGELFF. In DNA, the CDR3 is TGTGCCAGCAGCTTATGGGTAGCAGGGGTAACCGGGGAGCTGTTTTTT.